These T cell receptor beta chains were read from a single sample in a study of STAT5B mutations in CD4+ large granular lymphocyte leukemia. Clones were read by immunoSEQ multiplex PCR, and TCRdb kept only the in-frame ones, dropping some. Found here are about 32,000 clones, 70% to 90% of them singletons; the top ten hold 4% to 5.5%. The sequenced sample was CD4+ T cells from blood buffy coats. The receptor source for this set is a human donor in good health. Both conserved end residues are part of each CDR3. Each record gives: CDR3 length, V gene, J gene, clone size, D gene, CDR3 DNA, CDR3 protein. The D gene is left open where the match is weak. Clone size is given for some rows only: seen once, a few or many times, or a class if the clone is expanded.

13	TRBV28	TRBJ1-3	NA	NA	TGTGCCAGCAACCAGGGGATTGGAAACACCATATATTTT	CASNQGIGNTIYF
14	TRBV25-1	TRBJ2-7	NA	TRBD2	TGTGCCAGCAGTGAGTCTAGCGGGAGTGGCGAGCAGTACTTC	CASSESSGSGEQYF
17	TRBV27	TRBJ1-5	NA	TRBD1	TGTGCCAGCAGTTTGGGACAGGGCTCTTCTGTCAATCAGCCCCAGCATTTT	CASSLGQGSSVNQPQHF
15	TRBV5-1	TRBJ2-3	NA	NA	TGCGCCAGCAGCTGGCAGGGCCCAAGCACAGATACGCAGTATTTT	CASSWQGPSTDTQYF
13	TRBV5-1	TRBJ2-1	NA	TRBD2	TGCGCCAGCAGCCAGCGGGAGGATGGTGAGCAGTTCTTC	CASSQREDGEQFF
19	TRBV6-1	TRBJ2-1	NA	TRBD2	TGTGCCAGCAGTGAAGTCGGGGCTAGCGGGAGCTCTGGTCGCAATGAGCAGTTCTTC	CASSEVGASGSSGRNEQFF
15	TRBV4-1	TRBJ1-2	few	NA	TGCGCCAGCAGCCAAGGGCAGGGTGGGTTTTATGGCTACACCTTC	CASSQGQGGFYGYTF
12	TRBV18	TRBJ2-3	few	NA	TGTGCCAGCTCGGATCAGCCAGATACGCAGTATTTT	CASSDQPDTQYF
14	TRBV28	TRBJ2-7	once	NA	TGTGCCAGCAAATGGGGGGGGGCCCTCTGGGAGCAGTACTTC	CASKWGGALWEQYF
17	TRBV4-1	TRBJ2-1	NA	NA	TGCGCCAGCAGCCAAGATCAGGGGGGACTCCATACAATGAAGCAGTTCTTC	CASSQDQGGLHTMKQFF
15	TRBV7-2	TRBJ1-5	NA	NA	TGTGCCAGCAGCCGCCGGGACGGTGTCAATCAGCCCCAGCATTTT	CASSRRDGVNQPQHF
15	TRBV27	TRBJ2-2	NA	NA	TGTGCCAGCAGCTTTAGGTCCTTCAACACCGGGGAGCTGTTTTTT	CASSFRSFNTGELFF
14	TRBV5-6	TRBJ2-1	NA	TRBD1	TGTGCCAGCAGTAGAGGACAGGGCTACAATGAGCAGTTCTTC	CASSRGQGYNEQFF
17	TRBV7-2	TRBJ2-7	NA	TRBD2	TGTGCCAGCAGCTCGGGACTAGCGGGAGGGCCCGAAGGCGAGCAGTACTTC	CASSSGLAGGPEGEQYF
14	TRBV6-6	TRBJ1-2	NA	NA	TGTGCCAGCACCTCCCAGAGTTCAAACTATGGCTACACCTTC	CASTSQSSNYGYTF
14	TRBV19	TRBJ2-1	NA	NA	TGTGCCAGTAAGTACCGGGAGTTGTCCAATGAGCAGTTCTTC	CASKYRELSNEQFF
12	TRBV30	TRBJ2-1	once	NA	TGTGCCTGGAGCCACGGAGTAGGTGAGCAGTTCTTC	CAWSHGVGEQFF
16	TRBV7-6	TRBJ2-1	NA	NA	TGTGCCAGCAGCTTGGGCCAGGGGGGCTCCTACAATGAGCAGTTCTTC	CASSLGQGGSYNEQFF
13	TRBV28	TRBJ1-5	NA	NA	TGTGCCACCCGAATCGCGGCCGCTCAGCCCCAGCATTTT	CATRIAAAQPQHF
18	TRBV19	TRBJ2-3	NA	TRBD2	TGTGCCAGTAGTAATTTAGTCGGGGGGACGTCGATCACAGATACGCAGTATTTT	CASSNLVGGTSITDTQYF
13	TRBV28	TRBJ1-5	NA	NA	TGTGCCAGCAGCCCTGGAGGCAATCAGCCCCAGCATTTT	CASSPGGNQPQHF
15	TRBV2	TRBJ2-2	NA	TRBD1	TGTGCCAGTCGGACAGGGGCCGCGAACACCGGGGAGCTGTTTTTT	CASRTGAANTGELFF
14	TRBV6-5	TRBJ1-1	NA	TRBD1	TGTGCCAGCAGACAGGGGGCGATTGGCACTGAAGCTTTCTTT	CASRQGAIGTEAFF
17	TRBV18	TRBJ2-7	NA	TRBD1	TGTGCCAGCTCACCCGGCCCTAGGACAGGGGGCTTCCACGAGCAGTACTTC	CASSPGPRTGGFHEQYF
14	TRBV30	TRBJ2-7	NA	TRBD2	TGTGCCTGGAGTGTATTGGGACTAGCCTTCGAGCAGTACTTC	CAWSVLGLAFEQYF
16	TRBV5-5	TRBJ2-2	NA	NA	TGTGCCAGCAGCTTCTCACAGGGTGAGAACACCGGGGAGCTGTTTTTT	CASSFSQGENTGELFF
17	TRBV27	TRBJ2-2	few	NA	TGTGCCAGCAGTTTACGGGCGGAGACCATGAACACCGGGGAGCTGTTTTTT	CASSLRAETMNTGELFF
17	TRBV10-3	TRBJ1-5	NA	NA	TGTGCCATCAGTGATGGAAGGGGGGCCCTTAATAATCAGCCCCAGCATTTT	CAISDGRGALNNQPQHF
15	TRBV27	TRBJ2-1	NA	TRBD2	TGTGCCAGCAGTTTTAGCGGGAGGGCCCTCAATGAGCAGTTCTTC	CASSFSGRALNEQFF
13	TRBV9	TRBJ2-7	NA	NA	TGTGCCAGCAGTCCGCACCTCTCCTACGAGCAGTACTTC	CASSPHLSYEQYF
14	TRBV27	TRBJ2-5	NA	NA	TGTGCCAGCAGTTTATCGGTAAAGGGGGAGACCCAGTACTTC	CASSLSVKGETQYF
13	TRBV27	TRBJ2-2	NA	NA	TGTGCCAGCAGCTACCCTGGGGGCGGGGAGCTGTTTTTT	CASSYPGGGELFF
13	TRBV29-1	TRBJ2-1	NA	NA	TGCAGCGTTGCTAGGGGCATCGGCGATGAGCAGTTCTTC	CSVARGIGDEQFF
13	TRBV19	TRBJ1-5	NA	NA	TGTGCCAGTAGCCCCCGGGGCGGCGAGGCCCAGCATTTT	CASSPRGGEAQHF
15	TRBV28	TRBJ1-4	NA	TRBD1	TGTGCCAGCAGTTCCCCGGGACAGGGCGATGAAAAACTGTTTTTT	CASSSPGQGDEKLFF
14	TRBV6-5	TRBJ2-7	NA	TRBD2	TGTGCCAGCACCGGGACTAGCGGGAGCTACGAGCAGTACTTC	CASTGTSGSYEQYF
13	TRBV7-2	TRBJ2-5	NA	NA	TGTGCCAGCAGCTTTTCCCTTAGAGAGACCCAGTACTTC	CASSFSLRETQYF
14	TRBV6-1	TRBJ1-6	NA	NA	TGTGCCAGCAGTGAAGCCGGCACCGGTATGCCCCTCCACTTT	CASSEAGTGMPLHF
16	TRBV7-9	TRBJ1-5	NA	NA	TGTGCCAGCAGCTTAGGGGCAGGGCTTAGCAATCAGCCCCAGCATTTT	CASSLGAGLSNQPQHF
11	TRBV5-4	TRBJ2-7	once	NA	TGTGCCAGCAGCTCCCAAGGAGAGCAGTACTTC	CASSSQGEQYF
13	TRBV10-1	TRBJ2-7	NA	NA	TGCGCCAGCAGTGAAGGGGCAACCTACGAGCAGTACTTC	CASSEGATYEQYF
13	TRBV7-2	TRBJ1-2	few	NA	TGTGCCAGCAGCGATGTGGGCGTGTGGGGCTACACCTTC	CASSDVGVWGYTF
14	TRBV18	TRBJ2-6	NA	NA	TGTGCCAGCTCCTCTAATTCTGGGGCCAACGTCCTGACTTTC	CASSSNSGANVLTF
15	TRBV2	TRBJ2-6	NA	NA	TGTGCCAGCAGGGGGGGTACCTCTGGGGCCAACGTCCTGACTTTC	CASRGGTSGANVLTF
16	TRBV4-2	TRBJ1-1	NA	NA	TGTGCCAGCAGCCAAGAGGGAGGTGAAATGAACACTGAAGCTTTCTTT	CASSQEGGEMNTEAFF
11	TRBV28	TRBJ2-7	NA	NA	TGTGCCAGCAGTCTAGGATACGAGCAGTACTTC	CASSLGYEQYF
18	TRBV4-1	TRBJ2-1	NA	TRBD2	TGCGCCAGCAGCCGATCCTTGGAGCGGGAACCCTTTAAGGGGGAGCAGTTCTTC	CASSRSLEREPFKGEQFF
17	TRBV6-1	TRBJ1-1	NA	TRBD1	TGTGCCAGCAGTGAAAGGGGGACAGGTTTGAAGTACACTGAAGCTTTCTTT	CASSERGTGLKYTEAFF
16	TRBV7-2	TRBJ2-7	NA	TRBD2	TGTGCCAGCAGCTCCCCGGGCGGGAGTATCGGCTACGAGCAGTACTTC	CASSSPGGSIGYEQYF
16	TRBV5-4	TRBJ1-1	NA	NA	TGTGCCAGCAGCTTGGAGGAGGAGGGGACCAACACTGAAGCTTTCTTT	CASSLEEEGTNTEAFF
14	TRBV2	TRBJ1-2	once	NA	TGTGCCAGCAGCGAGCGCCCCCAGGGGCTCGGCTACACCTTC	CASSERPQGLGYTF
14	TRBV28	TRBJ1-4	NA	TRBD1	TGTGCCAGCGGCAGACAGGGGGGGAATGAAAAACTGTTTTTT	CASGRQGGNEKLFF
16	TRBV2	TRBJ2-1	NA	NA	TGTGCCAGCTGGGGGGTTCAGGGCGGCTCGTACAATGAGCAGTTCTTC	CASWGVQGGSYNEQFF